This TCR beta chain was documented in a study of breast tumors, draining lymph nodes, adjacent tissues. Findings and caveats of the study: The lymph node origin of tumor T cells was framed as consistent with a hypothesis, not demonstrated. Findings are consistent with lymph node origin and intratumoral expansion of most tumor T cells.

This clonotype was picked up many times. The antigen is unknown. The lymph nodes were axillary draining lymph nodes from breast cancer patients. TCRdb re-derived calls from the multiplex PCR reads in MiXCR, one entry per CDR3 protein. The sample lists about 270,000 distinct CDR3 sequences; 30% to 35% were seen once. The origin of this receptor is a female donor with breast cancer. Some clones in this sample may be carry-over from other donors' samples. Sequences were obtained from axillary lymph node tissue.

The CDR3 loop reads CASSYRGPTDTQYF. The CDR3 DNA reads TGTGCCAGCAGTTACAGGGGGCCAACAGATACGCAGTATTTT. The genes are TRBV7-3 and TRBJ2-3, with TRBD1 matching over 9 bases. The CDR3 runs 14 residues. With V trimmed by 6 bases and J by 3 bases, 4 bases remained unmatched. CDR1 SGHTA and CDR2 FQGTGA come from the germline V gene.